The entry below describes one T cell receptor (beta chain). Antigen unknown. The entry originates in a study of human T cells and chemical hapten exposure. In the study overall: 2% DPC applied to a roughly 2 cm by roughly 2 cm arm area sensitized donors. Diphenylcyclopropenone doses were given weekly to the scalps of patients across the roughly 25-week study. Mainly, slight library volume differences in the pool made TCR yields vary.

TCRdb fed the RACE reads into MiXCR, producing one record per CDR3 protein. The sample contains around 82,000 distinct CDR3 sequences, about 6.6% of which appear only once. Broader study findings: With regard to DPC sensitization, TCRs above 1 in 1000 frequency did not change.

Trimming pared 0 bases from V and 5 bases from J, leaving 9 bases between. The CDR3 loop spans 15 amino acids. Germline V CDR1 and CDR2: SGDLS, YYNGEE. Time point: patch test 2, 6 weeks after DPC sensitization. Noted treatment: therapeutic diphenylcyclopropenone sensitization with weekly scalp DPC. The sample consisted of whole blood, taken in connection with sensitization to the hapten diphenylcyclopropenone (DPC). The source of this sequence is a young woman with alopecia areata. Some clones in this sample may be carry-over from other donors' samples. The V call is TRBV9, the J call TRBJ1-6; D is ambiguous. CDR3 in DNA: TGTGCCAGCAGCGTAGATCCAGGCAATAATTCACCCCTCCACTTT. Translation gives CASSVDPGNNSPLHF.